What follows describes a single T cell receptor beta chain. Its target is not known. The data were obtained in a study of cytomegalovirus exposure and HLA in healthy donors. Broader study findings: Overall, approximately 150 TCR beta chains were annotated as cytomegalovirus-associated. Presence/absence analyses rested on an assumption that sequencing depth was roughly uniform across donors. When analyzed later, the rates of TCR association showed variation by HLA locus, with DRB1 the most and HLA-C the fewest. Looking again later, the authors saw that most CMV-associated TCR beta chains seemed HLA-restricted.

Both 60 Vbeta primers and 13 Jbeta primers went into the PCR. Generated by immunoSEQ multiplex PCR, the TCRdb table keeps only in-frame clones and is missing some. Seen here are about 98,000 clones, 60% to 85% observed once, and the top ten hold approximately 15%. CDR3 length equals 14 residues. Germline V CDR1 and CDR2: LNHDA, SQIVND (reference sequence). The V end lost 0 bases, the J end lost 3 bases, and 6 bases lay between the germline ends. This receptor was taken from a man in his sixties in good health and CMV-seropositive. The rearrangement uses TRBV19 and TRBJ1-5, with D unclear. Input material: PBMCs. Written as DNA, the CDR3 is TGTGCCAGTAGTATAGAGCGTGACAATCAGCCCCAGCATTTT. Its translation: CASSIERDNQPQHF.